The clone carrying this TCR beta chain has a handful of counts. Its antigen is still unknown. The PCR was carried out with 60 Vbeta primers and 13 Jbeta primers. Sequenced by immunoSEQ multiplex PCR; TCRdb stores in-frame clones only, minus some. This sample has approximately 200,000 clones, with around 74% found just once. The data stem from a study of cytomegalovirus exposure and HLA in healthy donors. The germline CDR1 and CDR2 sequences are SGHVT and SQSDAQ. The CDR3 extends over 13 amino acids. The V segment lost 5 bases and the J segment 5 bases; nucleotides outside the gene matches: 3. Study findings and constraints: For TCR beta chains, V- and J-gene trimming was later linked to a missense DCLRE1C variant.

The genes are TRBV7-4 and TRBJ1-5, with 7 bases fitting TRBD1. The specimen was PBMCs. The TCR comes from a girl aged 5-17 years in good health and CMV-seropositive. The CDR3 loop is CASSGDSYQPQHF. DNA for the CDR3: TGTGCCAGCAGCGGGGACAGCTATCAGCCCCAGCATTTT.